This is a list of T cell receptor beta chains from one sample in a study of CD8 T cells in Susac syndrome. MiXCR, applied by TCRdb to the immunoSEQ multiplex PCR reads, yields one record per CDR3 protein. The table has 25,000 to 30,000 distinct CDR3 sequences, less than 95% seen once. The sequencing sample was made of CD8+ T cells from PBMCs. These receptors all stem from a human donor in good health. Both conserved end residues are part of each CDR3. The order of the fields is clone size, V gene, J gene, D gene, CDR3 DNA, CDR3 protein. D genes are given only for firm matches. Clone size is stated in some rows and not others, as once, few, many or a class when expanded.

NA	TRBV19	TRBJ2-2	TRBD1	TGTGCCAGTAGTATCTACAGGGGAACGAACACCGGGGAGCTGTTTTTT	CASSIYRGTNTGELFF
NA	TRBV7-9	TRBJ2-7	NA	TGTGCCAGCAGCTTTCGGGACACAACCTACGAGCAGTACTTC	CASSFRDTTYEQYF
NA	TRBV27	TRBJ2-1	NA	TGTGCCAGCAGTTTTACCCGCAATGAGCAGTTCTTC	CASSFTRNEQFF
few	TRBV27	TRBJ1-2	TRBD1	TGTGCCAGCAGCCTCCAGGGGGCTAACTATGGCTACACCTTC	CASSLQGANYGYTF
NA	TRBV5-6	TRBJ1-1	NA	TGTGCCAGCACCTGGGGACAGAACACTGAAGCTTTCTTT	CASTWGQNTEAFF
NA	TRBV3-1	TRBJ2-5	NA	TGTGCCAGCAGCCAAGATCGGGGGTTCCAAGAGACCCAGTACTTC	CASSQDRGFQETQYF
NA	TRBV5-6	TRBJ1-3	NA	TGTGCCAGCAGCTTTAGGGCAAACACCATATATTTT	CASSFRANTIYF
NA	TRBV4-3	TRBJ2-7	TRBD1	TGCGCCAGCAGCCAAGGGACAGGGGGGGACTACGAGCAGTACTTC	CASSQGTGGDYEQYF
NA	TRBV7-6	TRBJ1-2	NA	TGTGCCATCCTAGACAGAGCTAACTATGGCTACACCTTC	CAILDRANYGYTF
NA	TRBV5-1	TRBJ2-3	NA	TGCGCCAGCAGCTTGAAGACCGCGGGAAATGACAGATACGGGCAGTATTTT	CASSLKTAGNDRYGQYF
NA	TRBV7-2	TRBJ2-6	NA	TGTGCCAGCAGCTTAGATAGGCAGGGGTTTACTGGGGCCAACGTCCTGACTTTC	CASSLDRQGFTGANVLTF
NA	TRBV12-3/TRBV12-4	TRBJ2-3	TRBD1	TGTGCCAGCAGGTCGCCGGGACAGGGAAGCACAGATACGCAGTATTTT	CASRSPGQGSTDTQYF
NA	TRBV27	TRBJ2-4	NA	TGTGCCAGCAGTTTGGGCCATGCCGGGGACATTCAGTACTTC	CASSLGHAGDIQYF
NA	TRBV6-2/TRBV6-3	TRBJ1-1	NA	TGTGCCAGCAGTTACCTGACAGTGAACACTGAAGCTTTCTTT	CASSYLTVNTEAFF
NA	TRBV27	TRBJ1-5	NA	TGTGCCAGCAGTTTATCCGGGGGACTACGCAATCAGCCCCAGCATTTT	CASSLSGGLRNQPQHF
NA	TRBV6-6	TRBJ1-1	NA	TGTGCCAGCAGTCAAACGACAGCGAACACTGAAGCTTTCTTT	CASSQTTANTEAFF
NA	TRBV6-1	TRBJ2-1	NA	TGTGCCAGCAGTGACCGCCCGAGCTCCTACAATGAGCAGTTCTTC	CASSDRPSSYNEQFF
NA	TRBV21-1	TRBJ2-1	NA	TGTGCCAGCAGCAAATATAAGGGATCTCAGTTCTTC	CASSKYKGSQFF
few	TRBV6-1	TRBJ2-2	TRBD1	TGTGCCAGCAGCTACGGGACAGTCGAAACCGGGGAGCTGTTTTTT	CASSYGTVETGELFF
NA	TRBV19	TRBJ2-1	NA	TGTGCCAGTAGTATCGGCGGGGGCCTTGAGCAGTTCTTC	CASSIGGGLEQFF
NA	TRBV7-6	TRBJ1-5	NA	TGTGCCAGCAGCGCGGCAGGGGATCAGCCCCAGCATTTT	CASSAAGDQPQHF
once	TRBV7-8	TRBJ2-3	TRBD2	TGTGCCAGCAGCTCTGGCGGACTAGCGGGGGGATACCAACGTAGCACAGATACGCAGTATTTT	CASSSGGLAGGYQRSTDTQYF
once	TRBV4-2	TRBJ1-2	NA	TGTGCCAGCAGCCAACATGGGGCGGATTGGGGATCCTATGGCTACACCTTC	CASSQHGADWGSYGYTF
NA	TRBV20-1	TRBJ2-7	NA	TGCAGTGCTAGGGCAGTCAGCTCCTACGAGCAGTACTTC	CSARAVSSYEQYF
once	TRBV12-3/TRBV12-4	TRBJ2-5	TRBD1	TGTGCCAGCAGTTCACTCCGACAGGGAAGGGAGCAAGAGACCCAGTACTTC	CASSSLRQGREQETQYF
NA	TRBV5-8	TRBJ2-3	NA	TGTGCCAGCAGCATAGGCACAGATACGCAGTATTTT	CASSIGTDTQYF
NA	TRBV20-1	TRBJ1-2	NA	TGCAGTGCTAGCGGGGACGTTGGCTACACCTTC	CSASGDVGYTF
NA	TRBV12-3/TRBV12-4	TRBJ2-7	TRBD1	TGTGCCAGCAGTTCGGACAGGGCCGGGCAGTACTTC	CASSSDRAGQYF
NA	TRBV27	TRBJ1-1	NA	TGTGCCAGCAGTTCAGGGTTCACTGAAGCTTTCTTT	CASSSGFTEAFF
NA	TRBV7-2	TRBJ1-5	NA	TGTGCCAGCAGCTTAGGGTGGGGTTCCGGCCAGCCCCAGCATTTT	CASSLGWGSGQPQHF
NA	TRBV5-1	TRBJ2-7	NA	TGCGCCAGCAGCTTGGGTCGGCCCTACGAGCAGTACTTC	CASSLGRPYEQYF
NA	TRBV7-9	TRBJ2-7	TRBD1	TGTGCCGTGCCTCGGACAGGGGGCAACGAGCAGTACTTC	CAVPRTGGNEQYF